What follows are 29 T cell receptor beta chains derived from one specimen sequenced in a study of blood T cell repertoires in COVID-19 (dated by TCRdb to 2020 to 2021). The library was built by means of the immunoSEQ multiplex PCR assay. TCRdb limited this immuneACCESS table to in-frame rearrangements with V and J called. A share of clones is missing; checked studies link under half to unresolved V genes, and the rest is unexplained. The sample table holds roughly 320,000 clones, of which 90% were seen once. The ten largest clones add up to roughly 3.6% of the sample. The specimen sequenced was PBMCs or T cells enriched from blood (not recorded which). The origin of the receptors is a woman aged 25 to 45 who had been exposed to COVID-19.

This sequence joins TRBV3-1 (or the pseudogene TRBV3-2) and TRBJ2-3, with 8 bases that match TRBD2. Germline V gene data show CDR1 as LGHDT and CDR2 as YNNKEL (reference sequence). This CDR3 is 16 amino acids long. The trim removed 4 bases at V and 2 bases at J, leaving 8 bases unmatched. CDR3 amino acids: CASSPSAGGITDTQYF. CDR3 coding DNA: TGTGCCAGCAGCCCCTCCGCGGGGGGCATCACAGATACGCAGTATTTT.

The chain recombines TRBV5-5 with TRBJ1-4; D is undetermined. V lost 3 bases, J lost 4 bases, and 10 bases lay in between. This CDR3 comprises 14 residues. Germline CDR1 is SGHKS and CDR2 is YYEKEE (reference sequence). The CDR3, as DNA: TGTGCCAGCAGCTATCAGGCGATTAATGAAAAACTGTTTTTT. This gives the protein CASSYQAINEKLFF.

The CDR3 DNA reads as TGTGCCAGCTCATTACCAAGGAGCCTCTCTGGAAACACCATATATTTT. Translation: CASSLPRSLSGNTIYF. V is TRBV18 and J is TRBJ1-3; D ambiguous. Looked up from germline, CDR1 is KGHSH and CDR2 is LQKENI. The CDR3 runs 16 residues. The V end lost 5 bases, the J end lost 0 bases, and 14 bases lay between the germline ends. Using reference TRBV18 and TRBJ1-3 for the parts outside the CDR3, the full variable domain is NAGVMQNPRHLVRRRGQEARLRCSPMKGHSHVYWYRQLPEEGLKFMVYLQKENIIDESGMPKERFSAEFPKEGPSILRIQQVVRGDSAAYFCASSLPRSLSGNTIYFGEGSWLTVV.

Here the CDR3 DNA reads TGTGCCAGTAGTCTACTAGCGGGGGGGCCTGCAGATACGCAGTATTTT. It codes for CASSLLAGGPADTQYF. This rearrangement joins TRBV19 to TRBJ2-3; TRBD2 matches at 13 bases. Looked up from germline, CDR1 is LNHDA and CDR2 is SQIVND (reference sequence). Trimming cost V 5 bases and J 4 bases; bases outside gene matches: 6. The CDR3 covers 16 residues.

The chain carries TRBV7-2 and TRBJ1-2, with D tentatively TRBD1 (6 bases). V was trimmed by 5 bases and J by 4 bases, leaving 17 bases between them. The length of the CDR3 is 15 residues. The germline CDR1 and CDR2 sequences are SGHTA and FQGNSA. The CDR3 region has the DNA TGTGCCAGCAGCCAGGGGTGGGGCTTATTCTATGGCTACACCTTC. It translates to CASSQGWGLFYGYTF.

The V and J genes are TRBV6-5 and TRBJ2-5, with D possibly TRBD2 on 6 matching bases. The CDR3 totals 13 residues. Between the trimmed V and J ends, which lost 7 bases and 5 bases, there was a span of 14 bases. Germline V lookup: CDR1 MNHEY, CDR2 SVGAGI. CDR3 residues: CASKVSGRETQYF. The CDR3 DNA reads TGTGCCAGCAAAGTTTCAGGGAGGGAGACCCAGTACTTC.

CDR3 DNA: TGTGCCAGTACCCAAGACAGGGGCTATGGCTACACCTTC. This gives the protein CASTQDRGYGYTF. The V and J genes are TRBV19 and TRBJ1-2, with TRBD1 matching 8 bases. This CDR3 contains 13 residues. V lost 7 bases to trimming and J lost 4 bases; unmatched junction nucleotides: 5. CDR1 and CDR2 from the germline V gene are LNHDA and SQIVND (reference sequence). The whole variable domain, remainder taken from reference TRBV19 and TRBJ1-2, is DGGITQSPKYLFRKEGQNVTLSCEQNLNHDAMYWYRQDPGQGLRLIYYSQIVNDFQKGDIAEGYSVSREKKESFPLTVTSAQKNPTAFYLCASTQDRGYGYTFGSGTRLTVV.

The chain has TRBV19 and TRBJ1-1; 7 bases align to TRBD1. The CDR3 runs to 14 residues. Germline assignment: CDR1 LNHDA and CDR2 SQIVND (reference sequence). V lost 6 bases, J lost 4 bases, and 8 bases stayed unmatched. The CDR3 sequence: CASRMGQSITEAFF. In DNA form, the CDR3 reads TGTGCCAGTAGGATGGGACAGTCAATCACTGAAGCTTTCTTT. Supplemented by reference TRBV19 and TRBJ1-1, the full variable domain reads DGGITQSPKYLFRKEGQNVTLSCEQNLNHDAMYWYRQDPGQGLRLIYYSQIVNDFQKGDIAEGYSVSREKKESFPLTVTSAQKNPTAFYLCASRMGQSITEAFFGQGTRLTVV.

The V and J genes are TRBV9 and TRBJ2-3, with a weak D call TRBD2 (5 bases). The CDR3 has 14 amino acids. Germline V CDR1 and CDR2: SGDLS, YYNGEE. Trimming stripped 0 bases from V and 2 bases from J, with 7 bases between. DNA of the CDR3: TGTGCCAGCAGCGTAGAAGCGGCCACAGATACGCAGTATTTT. Translation: CASSVEAATDTQYF.

This chain joins TRBV4-1 and TRBJ2-7, with a possible D match to TRBD1 (6 bases). V shed 4 bases and J shed 5 bases, with 15 bases lying between them. Germline loops: CDR1 MGHRA, CDR2 YSYEKL. The CDR3 extends over 14 amino acids. The chain's CDR3 is CASSPTGSEDEQYF. CDR3 nucleotides: TGCGCCAGCAGCCCTACAGGGTCGGAAGACGAGCAGTACTTC.

The V gene is TRBV5-1, the J gene TRBJ2-5; 9 nucleotides line up with TRBD2. The germline gives CDR1 SGHRS, CDR2 YFSETQ. The junction had 20 bases not matched to a gene; V was cut back by 2 bases and J by 0 bases. The CDR3 is 21 residues long. Here the CDR3 reads CASSFFSERGVVNTYQETQYF. CDR3 nucleotide sequence: TGCGCCAGCAGCTTTTTCTCCGAGCGGGGGGTTGTTAATACGTACCAAGAGACCCAGTACTTC.

The chain couples TRBV27 to TRBJ1-5; weak D call: TRBD1 (6 bases). With 6 bases removed from V and 7 bases from J, the gap between germline ends came to 13 bases. The length of the CDR3 is 13 residues. The germline V gene has CDR1 MNHEY and CDR2 SMNVEV (reference sequence). CDR3 loop: CASSQDRGQPQHF. CDR3 coding DNA: TGTGCCAGCAGCCAGGACAGAGGGCAGCCCCAGCATTTT.

The chain recombines TRBV14 with TRBJ1-1, with no clear D. CDR3 length equals 12 residues. The germline gives CDR1 SGHDN, CDR2 FVKESK. V lost 0 bases and J lost 11, with 10 bases in between. The CDR3, as DNA: TGTGCCAGCAGCCAAGATCCCAGGTCGGCTTTCTTT. It encodes CASSQDPRSAFF. The variable domain in full, completed from reference TRBV14 and TRBJ1-1, reads EAGVTQFPSHSVIEKGQTVTLRCDPISGHDNLYWYRRVMGKEIKFLLHFVKESKQDESGMPNNRFLAERTGGTYSTLKVQPAELEDSGVYFCASSQDPRSAFFGQGTRLTVV.

The chain has TRBV9 and TRBJ1-3, with 8 bases fitting TRBD1. V trimming: 4 bases; J trimming: 3 bases; junction bases outside the gene matches: 9. Germline CDR1 SGDLS, CDR2 YYNGEE. The CDR3 contains 16 residues. CDR3 coding DNA: TGTGCCAGCAGCTCCCGGACAGGGATCGGTGGAAACACCATATATTTT. Translating gives CASSSRTGIGGNTIYF.

CDR3: CASLSAGPTEAFF. In DNA form, the CDR3 reads TGTGCCAGCCTTTCGGCAGGGCCCACTGAAGCTTTCTTT. The rearrangement joins TRBV5-4 to TRBJ1-1; TRBD1 might be the D (5 bases). V was cut by 7 bases and J by 4 bases, with 14 bases left in between. The CDR3 has 13 residues. Germline V lookup: CDR1 SGHNT, CDR2 YYREEE (reference sequence).

The chain employs TRBV6-4 and TRBJ2-3; D is unresolved. Deletions cut 4 bases from V and 0 bases from J, with 8 bases between. The germline gives CDR1 MRHNA, CDR2 SNTAGT. This CDR3 is 14 amino acids long. CDR3 region: CASSVSSSTDTQYF. The CDR3 DNA sequence: TGTGCCAGCAGTGTTTCTTCTAGCACAGATACGCAGTATTTT.

V gene TRBV5-1 combines with J gene TRBJ1-2; TRBD1 agrees at 9 bases. This CDR3 spans 14 amino acids. Germline V lookup: CDR1 SGHRS, CDR2 YFSETQ. Trimming at V came to 0 bases and at J to 8 bases, leaving 5 bases not matched to a gene. The CDR3 DNA follows: TGCGCCAGCAGCTTGGTGGGACAGGGACAGGGCTACACCTTC. It encodes CASSLVGQGQGYTF.

V gene TRBV7-9 combines with J gene TRBJ2-5; 12 bases are a match to TRBD2. The ends lost 5 bases at V and 2 bases at J; junction bases unmatched: 6. CDR1 is SEHNR and CDR2 is FQNEAQ in the germline V gene (reference sequence). The CDR3 runs to 16 residues. In nucleotides, the CDR3 is TGTGCCAGCAGCCCTACTAGCGGGGGGCCTCAAGAGACCCAGTACTTC. Its protein product is CASSPTSGGPQETQYF.

This chain joins TRBV5-4 and TRBJ1-2; maybe TRBD1 (6 bases). Germline CDR1 reads SGHNT; CDR2 reads YYREEE (reference sequence). V was cut by 3 bases and J by 11 bases, with 14 bases left in between. The CDR3 has 12 amino acids. The CDR3 bases are TGTGCCAGCAGCTGGGGGGGCAACGGTTACACCTTC. As protein: CASSWGGNGYTF.

J is TRBJ2-6 and V is TRBV2; 9 bases agree with TRBD2. This CDR3 is built from 17 residues. The trim removed 4 bases at V and 0 bases at J, leaving 4 bases unmatched. The germline V gene has CDR1 SNHLY and CDR2 FYNNEI. The CDR3 reads CASSVVTSGSGANVLTF. CDR3 DNA: TGTGCCAGCAGTGTAGTGACTAGCGGCTCTGGGGCCAACGTCCTGACTTTC.

This clone was picked up one time. This chain connects TRBV18 to TRBJ2-3; no reliable D call. Germline values: CDR1 KGHSH, CDR2 LQKENI. The CDR3 covers 15 residues. V gave up 0 bases and J gave up 3 bases, with 10 bases separating them. The DNA of the CDR3 is TGTGCCAGCTCACCACCGCCGACTGGGACAGATACGCAGTATTTT. Translated: CASSPPPTGTDTQYF.

This sequence joins TRBV7-6 and TRBJ2-3; 8 nucleotides agree with TRBD2. The trim removed 2 bases at V and 1 base at J, leaving 8 bases unmatched. The CDR3 sequence is 17 residues long. Germline CDR1 reads SGHVS; CDR2 reads FNYEAQ. The CDR3 is CASSLRPGTRGTDTQYF. The CDR3 nucleotides are TGTGCCAGCAGCTTAAGACCCGGGACTAGGGGCACAGATACGCAGTATTTT.

The chain recombines TRBV19 with TRBJ1-5; unclear D gene. The V end lost 4 bases, the J end lost 7 bases, and 8 bases lay between the germline ends. Germline-derived CDR1 and CDR2 are LNHDA and SQIVND (reference sequence). The CDR3 sequence is 12 residues long. The CDR3 region is CASSNRGQPQHF. The CDR3 DNA follows: TGTGCCAGTAGTAACCGGGGACAGCCCCAGCATTTT.

The rearrangement uses TRBV7-9 and TRBJ1-1; 8 bases are shared with TRBD1. The CDR3 runs to 15 residues. Germline V gives CDR1 SEHNR, CDR2 FQNEAQ (reference sequence). With 4 bases clipped from V and 4 bases from J, the junction kept 8 bases outside the gene matches. The CDR3 loop reads CASSSGQGWGTEAFF. In DNA form, the CDR3 reads TGTGCCAGCAGCTCCGGACAGGGATGGGGCACTGAAGCTTTCTTT. The whole variable domain, remainder taken from reference TRBV7-9 and TRBJ1-1, is DTGVSQNPRHKITKRGQNVTFRCDPISEHNRLYWYRQTLGQGPEFLTYFQNEAQLEKSRLLSDRFSAERPKGSFSTLEIQRTEQGDSAMYLCASSSGQGWGTEAFFGQGTRLTVV.

The chain uses TRBV5-1 and TRBJ2-5; TRBD2 agrees at 9 bases. This CDR3 has 15 amino acids. From germline, CDR1 is SGHRS and CDR2 YFSETQ. Losses at the gene ends were 3 bases for V and 3 bases for J; bases not matched to a gene: 6. The CDR3 is CASSWRSSGEETQYF. DNA of the CDR3: TGCGCCAGCAGCTGGCGGTCTAGCGGGGAAGAGACCCAGTACTTC.

The sample holds one count of this clone. The chain joins TRBV10-3 to TRBJ1-2; perhaps TRBD1 as D (6 bases). CDR3 length equals 16 residues. Germline CDR1 ENHRY, CDR2 SYGVKD. V was cut by 6 bases and J by 2 bases, with 19 bases left in between. In nucleotides, the CDR3 is TGTGCCATCAGGGGAATAGAGGACAGTGGAAACTATGGCTACACCTTC. Translation: CAIRGIEDSGNYGYTF.

J is TRBJ2-7 and V is TRBV18; D is perhaps TRBD1 (6 bases). V was clipped by 4 bases and J by 0 bases, with 13 bases between them. Germline V gene sequence: CDR1 KGHSH, CDR2 LQKENI. The CDR3 spans 15 residues. The CDR3 sequence: CASSQDGGSSYEQYF. The CDR3 region has the DNA TGTGCCAGCTCACAAGATGGGGGCTCCTCCTACGAGCAGTACTTC.

Here the CDR3 DNA reads TGTGCCAGCAGCCCCGTGGGGGGGGCCGGTGGCTACACCTTC. Its protein product is CASSPVGGAGGYTF. The V gene is TRBV7-8, the J gene TRBJ1-2; weak D call: TRBD1 (6 bases). The CDR3 covers 14 residues. Germline V gives CDR1 SGHVS, CDR2 FQNEAQ. V was cut by 5 bases and J by 7 bases, with 17 bases left in between.

This chain links TRBV5-1 with TRBJ2-5, with 7 bases identical to TRBD2. This CDR3 contains 15 residues. Germline assignment: CDR1 SGHRS and CDR2 YFSETQ. V lost 0 bases and J lost 1; bases outside the gene matches: 3. The CDR3 region has the DNA TGCGCCAGCAGCTTGGCAGCGGGGTCCCAAGAGACCCAGTACTTC. Translated: CASSLAAGSQETQYF.